A selection of T cell receptor beta chains follows, all from one sample in a study of blood T cell repertoires in COVID-19. TCRdb's table, derived via immunoSEQ multiplex PCR, lists solely in-frame clones and lacks some. The sample contains about 210,000 clones, 83% of which appear only once. Sequencing used peripheral blood. Source of these receptors: a woman between 40 and 50 years old with active or convalescent COVID-19. Each CDR3 is given with its conserved first and last residue. A D gene is named only where the DNA matches it firmly. Part of the rows lack a size; the others show once, few, many or a class for expanded clones.

J gene: TRBJ2-2
D gene: .
clone size: once
V gene: TRBV10-3
CDR3 protein: CAISEAGTLRGTGELFF
CDR3 DNA: TGTGCCATCAGTGAAGCAGGTACCCTCCGTGGCACCGGGGAGCTGTTTTTT

J gene: TRBJ2-3
D gene: .
clone size: .
V gene: TRBV12-1
CDR3 protein: CASRNPGGRWDNTDTQYF
CDR3 DNA: TGTGCCAGCAGAAATCCCGGCGGAAGGTGGGACAACACAGATACGCAGTATTTT

J gene: TRBJ2-1
D gene: .
clone size: .
V gene: TRBV5-6
CDR3 protein: CASSLAKLPFGHNEQFF
CDR3 DNA: TGTGCCAGCAGCTTGGCCAAACTGCCATTTGGGCACAATGAGCAGTTCTTC

J gene: TRBJ1-5
D gene: TRBD1
clone size: .
V gene: TRBV5-5
CDR3 protein: CASSQTGGMGNQPQHF
CDR3 DNA: TGTGCCAGCAGTCAGACAGGGGGAATGGGCAATCAGCCCCAGCATTTT

J gene: TRBJ2-5
D gene: TRBD2
clone size: .
V gene: TRBV4-3
CDR3 protein: CASSQVQLAGVLQETQYF
CDR3 DNA: TGCGCCAGCAGCCAAGTTCAGCTAGCGGGGGTATTACAAGAGACCCAGTACTTC

J gene: TRBJ2-1
D gene: TRBD2
clone size: .
V gene: TRBV5-6
CDR3 protein: CASSPSLAGSAYNEQFF
CDR3 DNA: TGTGCCAGCAGCCCCTCTCTAGCGGGGTCCGCCTACAATGAGCAGTTCTTC

J gene: TRBJ1-2
D gene: .
clone size: once
V gene: TRBV19
CDR3 protein: CASSMGPPGYTF
CDR3 DNA: TGTGCCAGTAGTATGGGCCCCCCTGGCTACACCTTC

J gene: TRBJ2-7
D gene: .
clone size: .
V gene: TRBV5-1
CDR3 protein: CASSLSGSSYEQYF
CDR3 DNA: TGCGCCAGCAGCTTGTCCGGGAGCTCCTACGAGCAGTACTTC

J gene: TRBJ1-6
D gene: TRBD1
clone size: .
V gene: TRBV2
CDR3 protein: CASSTTGSGSPLHF
CDR3 DNA: TGTGCCAGCAGCACGACAGGGAGCGGTTCACCCCTCCACTTT

J gene: TRBJ2-3
D gene: .
clone size: .
V gene: TRBV9
CDR3 protein: CASSNLADTQYF
CDR3 DNA: TGTGCCAGCAGCAATCTAGCGGATACGCAGTATTTT

J gene: TRBJ2-7
D gene: TRBD2
clone size: .
V gene: TRBV4-2
CDR3 protein: CASSQRGAGLADYEQYF
CDR3 DNA: TGTGCCAGCAGCCAAAGGGGAGCAGGGCTAGCGGACTACGAGCAGTACTTC

J gene: TRBJ2-5
D gene: TRBD1
clone size: .
V gene: TRBV24-1
CDR3 protein: CATGDRDAQETQYF
CDR3 DNA: TGTGCCACCGGGGACAGGGACGCCCAAGAGACCCAGTACTTC

J gene: TRBJ1-2
D gene: .
clone size: .
V gene: TRBV7-9
CDR3 protein: CASSLVGAVRGYTF
CDR3 DNA: TGTGCCAGCAGCTTAGTTGGGGCGGTTCGGGGCTACACCTTC

J gene: TRBJ2-7
D gene: TRBD2
clone size: .
V gene: TRBV28
CDR3 protein: CASSKLSGRAREQYF
CDR3 DNA: TGTGCCAGCAGTAAACTTAGCGGGAGGGCCAGGGAGCAGTACTTC

J gene: TRBJ1-1
D gene: TRBD1
clone size: .
V gene: TRBV19
CDR3 protein: CASTLPGTGGTEAFF
CDR3 DNA: TGTGCCAGTACTCTCCCTGGGACAGGGGGCACTGAAGCTTTCTTT

J gene: TRBJ1-4
D gene: .
clone size: .
V gene: TRBV4-1
CDR3 protein: CASRTPWGEARSNHATNEKLFF
CDR3 DNA: TGCGCCAGCAGGACCCCCTGGGGAGAAGCTCGGTCGAACCACGCAACTAATGAAAAACTGTTTTTT

J gene: TRBJ2-5
D gene: .
clone size: .
V gene: TRBV7-2
CDR3 protein: CASSSGGLGSETQYF
CDR3 DNA: TGTGCCAGCAGCTCCGGGGGGCTTGGCTCCGAGACCCAGTACTTC

J gene: TRBJ1-4
D gene: .
clone size: .
V gene: TRBV3-1/TRBV3-2
CDR3 protein: CASSQIDEKLFF
CDR3 DNA: TGTGCCAGCAGCCAAATCGATGAAAAACTGTTTTTT

J gene: TRBJ2-5
D gene: .
clone size: .
V gene: TRBV6-7
CDR3 protein: CASSSRVPTAGAPGGLSQYF
CDR3 DNA: TGTGCCAGCAGTTCCAGAGTTCCCACGGCGGGGGCCCCCGGCGGTCTCTCCCAGTACTTC